This TCR beta chain was recorded in a study of cytomegalovirus exposure and HLA in healthy donors. Study-level findings and limits: Reported results showed that the classifier diagnosed cytomegalovirus status with high specificity and sensitivity. Researchers counted roughly 150 TCR beta chains as cytomegalovirus-associated. TRBV6-2, TRBV6-3 and some other V segments were excluded as indistinguishable.

Only one count was recorded for this clone. As yet, its antigen is unknown. The junction differs from germline at one of its ends, possibly a read error. This CDR3 has 16 amino acids. Germline loops: CDR1 SSHAT, CDR2 FNYEAQ (reference sequence). It was with 60 Vbeta and 13 Jbeta primers that the PCR ran. TCRdb's copy holds only in-frame clones and misses some; the assay was immunoSEQ multiplex PCR. The sample yields over 70,000 clones, over 70% seen once. The specimen was PBMCs. The V call is TRBV7-7, the J call TRBJ2-2; 10 positions agree with TRBD1. This TCR came from a woman aged 45-65 years in good health and CMV-seropositive. The CDR3 DNA sequence: TGTGCTAGCAGCTTATCTGGGACAGGGGTTGCCGGGGAGCTGTTTTTT. As protein: CASSLSGTGVAGELFF.